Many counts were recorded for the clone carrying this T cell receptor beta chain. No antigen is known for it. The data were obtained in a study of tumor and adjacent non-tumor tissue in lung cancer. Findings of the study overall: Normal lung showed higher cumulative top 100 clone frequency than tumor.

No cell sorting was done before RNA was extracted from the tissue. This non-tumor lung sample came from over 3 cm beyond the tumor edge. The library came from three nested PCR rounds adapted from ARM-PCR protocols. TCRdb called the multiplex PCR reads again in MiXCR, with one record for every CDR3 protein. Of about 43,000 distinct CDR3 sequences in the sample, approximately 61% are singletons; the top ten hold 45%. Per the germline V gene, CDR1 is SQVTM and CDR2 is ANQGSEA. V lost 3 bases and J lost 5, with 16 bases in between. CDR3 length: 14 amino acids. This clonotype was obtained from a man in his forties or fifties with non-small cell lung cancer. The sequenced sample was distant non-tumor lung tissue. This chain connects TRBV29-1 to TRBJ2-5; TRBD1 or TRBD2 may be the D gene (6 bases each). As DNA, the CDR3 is TGCAGCGTTGACCCCGGAGGGGGTGCGGAGACCCAGTACTTC. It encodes CSVDPGGGAETQYF. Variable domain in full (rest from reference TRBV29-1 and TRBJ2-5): SAVISQKPSRDICQRGTSLTIQCQVDSQVTMMFWYRQQPGQSLTLIATANQGSEATYESGFVIDKFPISRPNLTFSTLTVSNMSPEDSSIYLCSVDPGGGAETQYFGPGTRLLVL.